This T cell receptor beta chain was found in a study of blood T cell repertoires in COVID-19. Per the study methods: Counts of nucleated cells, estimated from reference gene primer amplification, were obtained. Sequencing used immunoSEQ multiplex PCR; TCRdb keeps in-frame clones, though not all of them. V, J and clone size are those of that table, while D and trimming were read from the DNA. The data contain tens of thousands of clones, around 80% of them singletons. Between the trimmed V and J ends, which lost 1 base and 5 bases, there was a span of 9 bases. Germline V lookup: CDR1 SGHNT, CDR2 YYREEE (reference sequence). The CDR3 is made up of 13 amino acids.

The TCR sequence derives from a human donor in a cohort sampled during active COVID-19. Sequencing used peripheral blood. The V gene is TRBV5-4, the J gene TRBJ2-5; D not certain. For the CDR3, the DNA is TGTGCCAGCAGCTTGACGCTTACTGAGACCCAGTACTTC. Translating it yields CASSLTLTETQYF.